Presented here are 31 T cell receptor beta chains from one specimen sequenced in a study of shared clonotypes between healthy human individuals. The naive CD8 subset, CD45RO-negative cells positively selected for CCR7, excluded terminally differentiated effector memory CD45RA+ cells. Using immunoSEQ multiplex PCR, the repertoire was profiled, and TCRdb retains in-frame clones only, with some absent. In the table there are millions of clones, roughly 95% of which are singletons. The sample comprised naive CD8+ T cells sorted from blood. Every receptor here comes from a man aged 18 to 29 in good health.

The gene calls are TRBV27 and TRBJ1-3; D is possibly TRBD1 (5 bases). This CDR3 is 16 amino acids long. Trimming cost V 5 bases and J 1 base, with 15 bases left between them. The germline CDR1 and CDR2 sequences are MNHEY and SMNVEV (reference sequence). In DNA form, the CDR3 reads TGTGCCAGCAGTCCAACCCCCACAGGTTCTGGAAACACCATATATTTT. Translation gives CASSPTPTGSGNTIYF.

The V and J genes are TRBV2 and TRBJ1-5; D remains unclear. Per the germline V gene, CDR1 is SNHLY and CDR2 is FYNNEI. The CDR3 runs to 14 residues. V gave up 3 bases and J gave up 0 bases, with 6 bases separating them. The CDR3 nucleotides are TGTGCCAGCAGTGATTATGATAGCAATCAGCCCCAGCATTTT. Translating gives CASSDYDSNQPQHF. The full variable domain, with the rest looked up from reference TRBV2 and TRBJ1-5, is EPEVTQTPSHQVTQMGQEVILRCVPISNHLYFYWYRQILGQKVEFLVSFYNNEISEKSEIFDDQFSVERPDGSNFTLKIRSTKLEDSAMYFCASSDYDSNQPQHFGDGTRLSIL.

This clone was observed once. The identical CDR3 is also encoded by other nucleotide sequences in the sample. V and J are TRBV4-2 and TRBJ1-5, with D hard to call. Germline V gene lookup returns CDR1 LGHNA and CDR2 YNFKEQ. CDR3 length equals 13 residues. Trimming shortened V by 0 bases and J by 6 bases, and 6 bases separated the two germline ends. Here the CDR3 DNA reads TGTGCCAGCAGCCAAGATCTTGGTCAGCCCCAGCATTTT. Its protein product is CASSQDLGQPQHF.

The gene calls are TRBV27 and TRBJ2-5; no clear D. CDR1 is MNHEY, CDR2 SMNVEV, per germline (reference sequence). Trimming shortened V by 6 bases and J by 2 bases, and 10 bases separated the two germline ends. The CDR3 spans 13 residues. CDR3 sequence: CASRQGYQETQYF. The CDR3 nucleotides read TGTGCCAGCAGGCAAGGTTATCAAGAGACCCAGTACTTC.

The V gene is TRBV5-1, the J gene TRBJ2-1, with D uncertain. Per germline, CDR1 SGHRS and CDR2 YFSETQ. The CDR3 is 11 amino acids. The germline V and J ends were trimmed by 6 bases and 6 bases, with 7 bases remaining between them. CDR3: CASTAGNEQFF. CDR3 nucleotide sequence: TGCGCCAGCACCGCAGGCAATGAGCAGTTCTTC.

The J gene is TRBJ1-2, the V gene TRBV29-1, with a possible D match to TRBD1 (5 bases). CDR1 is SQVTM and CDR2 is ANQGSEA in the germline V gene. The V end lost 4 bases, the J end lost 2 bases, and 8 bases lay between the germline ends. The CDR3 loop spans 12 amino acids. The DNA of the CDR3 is TGCAGCGTTGGAGGGGAGAACTATGGCTACACCTTC. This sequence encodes CSVGGENYGYTF.

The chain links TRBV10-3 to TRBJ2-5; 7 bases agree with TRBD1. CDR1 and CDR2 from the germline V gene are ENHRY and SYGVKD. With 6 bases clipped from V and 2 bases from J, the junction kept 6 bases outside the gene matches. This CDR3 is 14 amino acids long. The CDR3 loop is CAISRWGQQETQYF. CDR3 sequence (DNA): TGTGCCATCAGCCGCTGGGGACAGCAAGAGACCCAGTACTTC.

The CDR3 nucleotides are TGTGCCAGCAGCAGGGGGGTCTCCTACGAGCAGTACTTC. Amino acids: CASSRGVSYEQYF. The V and J genes are TRBV7-9 and TRBJ2-7, with D perhaps matching TRBD1 or TRBD2 (6 bases each). V was shortened by 5 bases and J by 0 bases, with 8 bases between the two germline ends. The germline V gene encodes CDR1 SEHNR and CDR2 FQNEAQ (reference sequence). This CDR3 has 13 amino acids.

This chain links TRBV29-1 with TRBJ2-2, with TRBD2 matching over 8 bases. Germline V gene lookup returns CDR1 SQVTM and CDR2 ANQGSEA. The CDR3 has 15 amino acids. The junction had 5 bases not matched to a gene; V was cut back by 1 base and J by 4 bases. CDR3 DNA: TGCAGCGTTGAAGTGCCGCTAGCGGGCACCGGGGAGCTGTTTTTT. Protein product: CSVEVPLAGTGELFF.

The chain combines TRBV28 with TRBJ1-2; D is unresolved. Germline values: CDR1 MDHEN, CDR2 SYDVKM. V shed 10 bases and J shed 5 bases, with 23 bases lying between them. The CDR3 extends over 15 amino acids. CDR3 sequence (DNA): TGTGCCACCACCTATGTCGCAGGAGGAAGGTATGGCTACACCTTC. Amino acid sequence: CATTYVAGGRYGYTF.

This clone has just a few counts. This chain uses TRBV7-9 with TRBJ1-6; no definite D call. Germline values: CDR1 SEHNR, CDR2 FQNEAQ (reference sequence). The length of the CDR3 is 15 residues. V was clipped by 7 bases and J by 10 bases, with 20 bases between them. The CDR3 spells CASNPVGPTTSPLHF. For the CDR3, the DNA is TGTGCCAGCAACCCTGTCGGACCAACCACATCACCCCTCCACTTT.

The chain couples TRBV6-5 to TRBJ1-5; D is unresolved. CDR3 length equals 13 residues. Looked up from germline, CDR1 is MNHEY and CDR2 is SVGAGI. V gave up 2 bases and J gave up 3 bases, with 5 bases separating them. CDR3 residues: CASSYEINQPQHF. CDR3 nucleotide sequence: TGTGCCAGCAGTTACGAAATCAATCAGCCCCAGCATTTT.

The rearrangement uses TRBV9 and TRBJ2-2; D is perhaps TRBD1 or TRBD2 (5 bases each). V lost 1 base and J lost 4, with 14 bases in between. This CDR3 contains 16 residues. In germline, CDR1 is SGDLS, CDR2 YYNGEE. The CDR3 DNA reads TGTGCCAGCAGCGTATGGCTCGGGGCCTCCACCGGGGAGCTGTTTTTT. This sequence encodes CASSVWLGASTGELFF. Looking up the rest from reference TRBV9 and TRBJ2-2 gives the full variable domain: DSGVTQTPKHLITATGQRVTLRCSPRSGDLSVYWYQQSLDQGLQFLIQYYNGEERAKGNILERFSAQQFPDLHSELNLSSLELGDSALYFCASSVWLGASTGELFFGEGSRLTVL.

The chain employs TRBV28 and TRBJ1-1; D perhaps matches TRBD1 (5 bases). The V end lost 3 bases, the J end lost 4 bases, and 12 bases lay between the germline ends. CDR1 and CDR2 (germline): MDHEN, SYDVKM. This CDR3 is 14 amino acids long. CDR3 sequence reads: CASSLMGVATEAFF. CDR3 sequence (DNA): TGTGCCAGCAGTTTGATGGGGGTGGCCACTGAAGCTTTCTTT.

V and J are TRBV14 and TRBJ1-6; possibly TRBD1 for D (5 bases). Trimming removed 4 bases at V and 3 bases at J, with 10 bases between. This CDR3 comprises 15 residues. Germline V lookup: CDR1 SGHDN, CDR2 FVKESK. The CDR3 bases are TGTGCCAGCAGCCCCAAGACAGTCTATAATTCACCCCTCCACTTT. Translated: CASSPKTVYNSPLHF.

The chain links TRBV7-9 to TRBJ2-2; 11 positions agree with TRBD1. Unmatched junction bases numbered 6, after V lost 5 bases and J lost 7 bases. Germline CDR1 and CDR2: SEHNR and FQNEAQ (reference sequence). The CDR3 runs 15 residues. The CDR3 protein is CASSRTGGEDGELFF. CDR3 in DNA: TGTGCCAGCAGCCGGACAGGGGGCGAAGACGGGGAGCTGTTTTTT.

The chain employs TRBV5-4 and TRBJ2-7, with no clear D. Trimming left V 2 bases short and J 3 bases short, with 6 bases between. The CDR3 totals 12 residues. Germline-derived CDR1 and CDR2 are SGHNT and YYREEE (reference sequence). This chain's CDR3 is CASSFSNYEQYF. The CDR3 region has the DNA TGTGCCAGCAGCTTTTCAAACTACGAGCAGTACTTC.

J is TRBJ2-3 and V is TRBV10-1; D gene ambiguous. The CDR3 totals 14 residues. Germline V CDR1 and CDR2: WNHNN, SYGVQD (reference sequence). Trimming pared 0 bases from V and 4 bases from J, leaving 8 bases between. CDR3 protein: CASSESGVADTQYF. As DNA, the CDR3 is TGCGCCAGCAGTGAGTCTGGGGTAGCAGATACGCAGTATTTT.

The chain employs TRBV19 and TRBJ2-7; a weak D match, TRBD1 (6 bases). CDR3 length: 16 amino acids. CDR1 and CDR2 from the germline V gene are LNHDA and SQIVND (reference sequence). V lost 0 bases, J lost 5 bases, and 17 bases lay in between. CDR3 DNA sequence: TGTGCCAGTAGTATAGATTTGGCGAACCGACAGGACGAGCAGTACTTC. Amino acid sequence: CASSIDLANRQDEQYF. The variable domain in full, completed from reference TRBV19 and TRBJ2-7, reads DGGITQSPKYLFRKEGQNVTLSCEQNLNHDAMYWYRQDPGQGLRLIYYSQIVNDFQKGDIAEGYSVSREKKESFPLTVTSAQKNPTAFYLCASSIDLANRQDEQYFGPGTRLTVT.

CDR3 coding DNA: TGTGCCAGCAGCTCGGGGGGCCCTGATGGCTACACCTTC. It encodes CASSSGGPDGYTF. The J gene is TRBJ1-2, the V gene TRBV11-2, with D possibly TRBD1 on 6 matching bases. V shed 4 bases and J shed 6 bases, with 12 bases lying between them. The CDR3 is 13 residues long. Germline assignment: CDR1 SGHAT and CDR2 FQNNGV.

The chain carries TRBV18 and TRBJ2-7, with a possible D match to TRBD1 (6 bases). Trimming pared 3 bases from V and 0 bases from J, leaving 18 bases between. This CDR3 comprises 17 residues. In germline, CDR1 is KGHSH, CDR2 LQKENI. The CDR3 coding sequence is TGTGCCAGCTCACCGGACAGACCCATCGAAACCTCCTACGAGCAGTACTTC. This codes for CASSPDRPIETSYEQYF.

DNA for the CDR3: TGTGCCAGCAGCCGCTCGGGACAGGGGGACTACGAGCAGTACTTC. Protein product: CASSRSGQGDYEQYF. This chain connects TRBV13 to TRBJ2-7; 11 bases agree with TRBD1. This CDR3 has 15 residues. The J segment lost 3 bases and the V segment lost 5 bases, leaving 6 bases of the junction unmatched. From germline, CDR1 is PRHDT and CDR2 FYEKMQ (reference sequence).

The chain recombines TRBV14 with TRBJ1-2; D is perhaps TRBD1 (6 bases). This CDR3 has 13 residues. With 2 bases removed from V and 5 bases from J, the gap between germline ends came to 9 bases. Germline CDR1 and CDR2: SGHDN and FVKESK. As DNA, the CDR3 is TGTGCCAGCAGCCAAAGTCAGGGGTATGGCTACACCTTC. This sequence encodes CASSQSQGYGYTF.

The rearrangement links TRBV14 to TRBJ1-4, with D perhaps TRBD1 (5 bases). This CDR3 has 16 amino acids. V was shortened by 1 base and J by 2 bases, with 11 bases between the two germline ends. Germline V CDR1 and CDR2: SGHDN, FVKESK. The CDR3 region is CASSQGGTVTNEKLFF. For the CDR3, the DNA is TGTGCCAGCAGCCAAGGGGGGACCGTTACTAATGAAAAACTGTTTTTT.

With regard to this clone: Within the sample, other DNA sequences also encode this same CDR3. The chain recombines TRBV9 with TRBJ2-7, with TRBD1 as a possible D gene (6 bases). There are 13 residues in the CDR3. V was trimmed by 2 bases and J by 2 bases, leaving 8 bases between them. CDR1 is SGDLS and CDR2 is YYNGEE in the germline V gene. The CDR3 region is CASSVGQPYEQYF. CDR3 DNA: TGTGCCAGCAGCGTGGGACAACCCTACGAGCAGTACTTC.

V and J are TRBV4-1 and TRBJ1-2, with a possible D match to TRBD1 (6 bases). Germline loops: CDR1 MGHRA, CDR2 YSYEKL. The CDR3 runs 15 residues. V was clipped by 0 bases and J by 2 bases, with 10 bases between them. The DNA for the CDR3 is TGCGCCAGCAGCCAAGATTGGGGGCTAAACTATGGCTACACCTTC. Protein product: CASSQDWGLNYGYTF.

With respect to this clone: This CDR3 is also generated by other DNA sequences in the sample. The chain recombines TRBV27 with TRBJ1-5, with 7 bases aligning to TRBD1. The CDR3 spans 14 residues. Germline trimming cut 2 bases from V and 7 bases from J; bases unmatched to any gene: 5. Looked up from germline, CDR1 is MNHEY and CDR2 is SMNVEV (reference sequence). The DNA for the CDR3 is TGTGCCAGCAGTTTACTAGGGGGCGGACAGCCCCAGCATTTT. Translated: CASSLLGGGQPQHF.

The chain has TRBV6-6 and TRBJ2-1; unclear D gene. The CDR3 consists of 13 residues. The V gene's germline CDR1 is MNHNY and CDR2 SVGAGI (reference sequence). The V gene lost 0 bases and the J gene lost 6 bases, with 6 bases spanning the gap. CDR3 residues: CASSYSSTNEQFF. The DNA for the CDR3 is TGTGCCAGCAGTTACTCGAGCACCAATGAGCAGTTCTTC.

This CDR3 is CASSQELAEDEQFF. The CDR3 DNA reads TGCGCCAGCAGCCAAGAGCTGGCGGAGGATGAGCAGTTCTTC. V is TRBV4-3 and J is TRBJ2-1, with D possibly matching TRBD2 (5 bases). V was clipped by 0 bases and J by 8 bases, with 11 bases between them. This CDR3 is 14 amino acids long. Looked up from germline, CDR1 is LGHNA and CDR2 is YSLEER.

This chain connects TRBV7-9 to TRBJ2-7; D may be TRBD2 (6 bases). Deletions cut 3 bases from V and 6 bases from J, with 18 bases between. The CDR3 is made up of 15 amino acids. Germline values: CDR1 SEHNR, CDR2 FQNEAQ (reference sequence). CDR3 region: CASSFPGTRATEQYF. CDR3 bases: TGTGCCAGCAGCTTTCCCGGGACTCGCGCCACCGAGCAGTACTTC.

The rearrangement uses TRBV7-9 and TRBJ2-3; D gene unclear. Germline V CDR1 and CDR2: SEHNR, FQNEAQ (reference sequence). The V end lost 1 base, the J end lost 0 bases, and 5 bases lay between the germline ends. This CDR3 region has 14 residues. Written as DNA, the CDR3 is TGTGCCAGCAGCTTAGAGACCAGCACAGATACGCAGTATTTT. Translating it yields CASSLETSTDTQYF.